The 6 T cell receptor beta chains given below trace back to one sample, sequenced in a study of blood T cell repertoires in COVID-19. Sequencing used immunoSEQ multiplex PCR; TCRdb keeps in-frame clones, though not all of them. The sample shows about 190,000 clones, 70% to 90% of them seen only once. Sequencing was carried out using peripheral blood. The receptor source for this set is a man under 40 with acute or convalescent COVID-19.

The rearrangement links TRBV28 to TRBJ1-1; 7 bases map to TRBD1. Germline CDR1 and CDR2: MDHEN and SYDVKM. This CDR3 contains 15 residues. Trimming cost V 2 bases and J 1 base; bases outside gene matches: 4. CDR3 region: CASSLLDRENTEAFF. The CDR3 nucleotides are TGTGCCAGCAGTTTACTTGACAGGGAGAACACTGAAGCTTTCTTT.

The J gene is TRBJ2-2, the V gene TRBV5-6, with a weak D call TRBD1 (7 bases). The germline V and J ends were trimmed by 4 bases and 8 bases, with 15 bases remaining between them. CDR3 length: 14 residues. CDR1 and CDR2 from the germline V gene are SGHDT and YYEEEE. The CDR3 loop is CASSQTGAGGELFF. The CDR3 coding sequence is TGTGCCAGCAGCCAAACAGGGGCGGGAGGGGAGCTGTTTTTT.

The V and J genes are TRBV5-1 and TRBJ2-1; 9 bases are shared with TRBD1. Trimming at V came to 0 bases and at J to 6 bases, leaving 4 bases not matched to a gene. This CDR3 contains 15 residues. Per the germline V gene, CDR1 is SGHRS and CDR2 is YFSETQ. CDR3 sequence (DNA): TGCGCCAGCAGCTTGGTACAGGGGGCCGTCAATGAGCAGTTCTTC. This sequence encodes CASSLVQGAVNEQFF.

This rearrangement joins TRBV10-1 to TRBJ2-1; 8 nucleotides line up with TRBD2. Per the germline V gene, CDR1 is WNHNN and CDR2 is SYGVQD (reference sequence). CDR3 length equals 18 residues. V gave up 10 bases and J gave up 5 bases; unmatched junction bases: 22. The CDR3 coding sequence is TGCGCCAACGTCCATCGGATCCGACTAGCGCGTAAAGACAATGAGCAGTTCTTC. Its translation: CANVHRIRLARKDNEQFF.

This clone was counted between two and nine times. The chain uses TRBV5-1 and TRBJ2-7, with D perhaps TRBD1 (6 bases). The germline V gene has CDR1 SGHRS and CDR2 YFSETQ. The CDR3 covers 14 residues. V lost 4 bases to trimming and J lost 7 bases, with 18 bases between them. The CDR3: CASSAIGQLGEQYF. The CDR3 DNA is TGCGCCAGCAGCGCAATTGGACAGCTCGGGGAGCAGTACTTC. Full variable domain (missing parts from reference TRBV5-1 and TRBJ2-7): KAGVTQTPRYLIKTRGQQVTLSCSPISGHRSVSWYQQTPGQGLQFLFEYFSETQRNKGNFPGRFSGRQFSNSRSEMNVSTLELGDSALYLCASSAIGQLGEQYFGPGTRLTVT.

The CDR3: CSVGSGGDYEQYF. As DNA, the CDR3 is TGCAGCGTCGGTAGCGGGGGGGACTACGAGCAGTACTTC. V and J are TRBV29-1 and TRBJ2-7, with TRBD2 identical over 11 bases. CDR3 size: 13 residues. With V trimmed by 6 bases and J by 3 bases, 4 bases remained unmatched. In germline, CDR1 is SQVTM, CDR2 ANQGSEA.